The 30 T cell receptor beta chains below all came from one sample that was sequenced in a study of monozygotic twins with cystic fibrosis. The assay was immunoSEQ multiplex PCR, and TCRdb's table has in-frame clones only and misses some. The sample records 20,000 to 25,000 clones, approximately 97% being singletons. The sample consisted of blood. The origin of the receptors is a girl aged 10 to 17 with cystic fibrosis.

The V call is TRBV7-2, the J call TRBJ1-1; no firm D call. Looked up from germline, CDR1 is SGHTA and CDR2 is FQGNSA. V lost 0 bases to trimming and J lost 8 bases, with 13 bases between them. The CDR3 length is 14 residues. The CDR3 sequence is CASSLAVRAEEAFF. CDR3 sequence (DNA): TGTGCCAGCAGCTTAGCCGTTCGGGCAGAAGAAGCTTTCTTT.

The chain joins TRBV10-3 to TRBJ2-3, with D tentatively TRBD2 (6 bases). V was trimmed by 10 bases and J by 2 bases, leaving 10 bases between them. The CDR3 consists of 12 residues. Germline V gene data show CDR1 as ENHRY and CDR2 as SYGVKD. In nucleotides, the CDR3 is TGTGCCACCACGGGAGACACAGATACGCAGTATTTT. It is translated as CATTGDTDTQYF.

The J gene is TRBJ2-7, the V gene TRBV10-2; the match to TRBD2 covers 8 bases. V dropped 3 bases and J dropped 1; count of bases not matched to a gene: 2. CDR3 size: 14 residues. From germline, CDR1 is WSHSY and CDR2 SAAADI. CDR3 nucleotides: TGCGCCAGCAGTGAACTAGCGGATTCCTACGAGCAGTACTTC. It codes for CASSELADSYEQYF.

The rearrangement joins TRBV5-8 to TRBJ2-5, with D perhaps TRBD1 (5 bases). CDR3 length: 16 residues. Germline assignment: CDR1 SGHTS and CDR2 YDEGEE. The V gene lost 0 bases and the J gene lost 5 bases, with 17 bases spanning the gap. For the CDR3, the DNA is TGTGCCAGCAGCTTGGTCGACAGTTTTTTCGGGGAGACCCAGTACTTC. Protein product: CASSLVDSFFGETQYF.

The chain uses TRBV27 and TRBJ2-5; tentative D call: TRBD1 (6 bases). Germline lookup yields CDR1 MNHEY and CDR2 SMNVEV (reference sequence). This CDR3 is 11 amino acids long. V lost 8 bases to trimming and J lost 8 bases, with 12 bases between them. DNA of the CDR3: TGTGCCAGCGGCCAAGGGGGTACCCAGTACTTC. This sequence encodes CASGQGGTQYF.

J is TRBJ1-3 and V is TRBV25-1, with 8 bases fitting TRBD1. J lost 0 bases, V lost 2 bases, and 6 bases had no gene match. From germline, CDR1 is MGHDK and CDR2 SYGVNS. The CDR3 has 17 amino acids. This CDR3 is CASSENDRGFSGNTIYF. The CDR3 DNA follows: TGTGCCAGCAGTGAAAATGACAGGGGATTCTCTGGAAACACCATATATTTT.

Turning to this clone: This same CDR3 is encoded by further DNA sequences in the sample. The rearrangement joins TRBV19 to TRBJ2-1; D gene ambiguous. This CDR3 is 13 amino acids long. V was cut by 1 base and J by 4 bases, with 5 bases left in between. Germline-derived CDR1 and CDR2 are LNHDA and SQIVND (reference sequence). CDR3 bases: TGTGCCAGTAGTATAGGGAGTTACAATGAGCAGTTCTTC. Translated, it gives CASSIGSYNEQFF.

The chain joins TRBV9 to TRBJ2-1, with 11 nucleotides matching TRBD2. Germline CDR1 SGDLS, CDR2 YYNGEE. V dropped 3 bases and J dropped 9; count of bases not matched to a gene: 5. The CDR3 has 14 amino acids. Written as DNA, the CDR3 is TGTGCCAGCAGCGATCTAGCGGGAGGTTCTGAGCAGTTCTTC. Amino acid sequence: CASSDLAGGSEQFF.

The V and J genes are TRBV15 and TRBJ1-4, with D possibly matching TRBD1 (6 bases). Germline V gene data show CDR1 as LNHNV and CDR2 as YYDKDF (reference sequence). CDR3 size: 14 residues. Trimming took 9 bases from V and 4 from J, leaving 15 bases between them. CDR3 amino acids: CATSTGGNNEKLFF. The CDR3 coding sequence is TGTGCCACTTCGACAGGCGGTAATAATGAAAAACTGTTTTTT.

Note on this clone: A read error may produce the germline difference seen at one junction end. The chain is built from TRBV5-8 and TRBJ2-7; D gene uncertain. The V gene's germline CDR1 is SGHTS and CDR2 YDEGEE. The CDR3 loop spans 14 amino acids. The CDR3, as DNA: TGCGCCAGCAGCCAAGACAAGCAAACCTACGAGCAGTACTTC. It codes for CASSQDKQTYEQYF.

The V call is TRBV27, the J call TRBJ2-5; TRBD1 might be the D (6 bases). This CDR3 has 15 residues. The germline V gene has CDR1 MNHEY and CDR2 SMNVEV (reference sequence). V lost 6 bases and J lost 5, with 19 bases in between. In DNA form, the CDR3 reads TGTGCCAGCAGCCCTGGGCCGCGTAGGGGGGAGACCCAGTACTTC. This translates into CASSPGPRRGETQYF.

This clone was detected once. J is TRBJ1-2 and V is TRBV25-1, with D tentatively TRBD1 (6 bases). Germline V gene lookup returns CDR1 MGHDK and CDR2 SYGVNS. Trimming stripped 1 base from V and 7 bases from J, with 13 bases between. The CDR3 length is 14 residues. The CDR3 sequence is CASSESVGGTGYTF. CDR3 nucleotides: TGTGCCAGCAGTGAATCTGTAGGGGGGACTGGCTACACCTTC.

The genes are TRBV6-4 and TRBJ2-1; D call uncertain. Trimming pared 0 bases from V and 6 bases from J, leaving 12 bases between. Germline CDR1 MRHNA, CDR2 SNTAGT. The CDR3 consists of 15 residues. The CDR3 nucleotides are TGTGCCAGCAGTGACTCTGGCAGACCGGCCAATGAGCAGTTCTTC. It codes for CASSDSGRPANEQFF.

This clone appeared once. The J gene is TRBJ2-7, the V gene TRBV29-1, with D possibly TRBD2 on 6 matching bases. V was clipped by 3 bases and J by 6 bases, with 18 bases between them. CDR1 and CDR2 from the germline V gene are SQVTM and ANQGSEA. The CDR3 consists of 14 residues. The CDR3 spells CSVDALARGSEQYV. The CDR3 region has the DNA TGCAGCGTTGATGCTCTAGCGAGAGGGAGCGAGCAGTACGTC.

V gene TRBV15 combines with J gene TRBJ2-4, with D perhaps TRBD1 (5 bases). Germline V gene lookup returns CDR1 LNHNV and CDR2 YYDKDF (reference sequence). V lost 4 bases to trimming and J lost 0 bases, with 13 bases between them. This CDR3 is built from 16 residues. The CDR3 nucleotides read TGTGCCACCAGCAAATCAAGACAGTCAGCCAAAAACATTCAGTACTTC. Protein product: CATSKSRQSAKNIQYF.

The V and J genes are TRBV10-3 and TRBJ1-2; D not resolved. The germline V gene has CDR1 ENHRY and CDR2 SYGVKD. The V and J ends lost 8 bases and 3 bases respectively, with 10 bases between them. The CDR3 loop spans 12 amino acids. Written as DNA, the CDR3 is TGTGCCATCCAGGCTACTGACTATGGCTACACCTTC. Its protein product is CAIQATDYGYTF.

The chain recombines TRBV2 with TRBJ2-5; possibly TRBD1 or TRBD2 for D (6 bases each). Germline-derived CDR1 and CDR2 are SNHLY and FYNNEI. The CDR3 extends over 15 amino acids. V was trimmed by 2 bases and J by 5 bases, leaving 15 bases between them. CDR3 residues: CASSESGQGGETQYF. The CDR3 nucleotides read TGTGCCAGCAGTGAATCGGGGCAAGGGGGGGAGACCCAGTACTTC.

The rearrangement links TRBV4-3 to TRBJ1-1, with D tentatively TRBD1 (5 bases). CDR3 length: 16 amino acids. V lost 4 bases and J lost 10, with 25 bases in between. Germline-derived CDR1 and CDR2 are LGHNA and YSLEER. The CDR3 here is CASSPAGDSSPFVAFF. The CDR3 DNA sequence: TGCGCCAGCAGCCCCGCAGGAGACAGCTCCCCATTTGTAGCTTTCTTT.

The chain combines TRBV29-1 with TRBJ2-1; no firm D call. CDR1 is SQVTM and CDR2 is ANQGSEA in the germline V gene. The CDR3 runs to 12 residues. The V gene lost 2 bases and the J gene lost 13 bases, with 15 bases spanning the gap. CDR3 in DNA: TGCAGCGTTGAACTACAACTGGTGGTTCAGTTCTTC. Its translation is CSVELQLVVQFF.

This clone appeared once. The chain uses TRBV27 and TRBJ2-2; TRBD1 matches at 7 bases. V trimming: 1 base; J trimming: 6 bases; junction bases outside the gene matches: 17. CDR1 is MNHEY and CDR2 is SMNVEV in the germline V gene (reference sequence). The length of the CDR3 is 19 residues. The DNA for the CDR3 is TGTGCCAGCAGTTTATATGGGATAGGGCAGGGGGTAATCTCCGGGGAGCTGTTTTTT. Protein sequence: CASSLYGIGQGVISGELFF.

This rearrangement joins TRBV28 to TRBJ2-1, with TRBD2 identical over 14 bases. Germline CDR1 reads MDHEN; CDR2 reads SYDVKM. Germline trimming cut 7 bases from V and 6 bases from J; bases unmatched to any gene: 5. There are 15 residues in the CDR3. The CDR3 DNA is TGTGCCAGCACCTCAGGGACTAGCGGGAGCAATGAGCAGTTCTTC. Translation: CASTSGTSGSNEQFF.

The V gene is TRBV30, the J gene TRBJ2-5; 7 nucleotides line up with TRBD1. V was pared by 1 base and J by 3 bases, with 2 bases of the junction left unmatched. CDR3 length: 13 amino acids. Per the germline V gene, CDR1 is GTSNPN and CDR2 is SVGIG (reference sequence). This CDR3 is CAWSATGEETQYF. CDR3 coding DNA: TGTGCCTGGAGTGCCACAGGGGAAGAGACCCAGTACTTC.

As DNA, the CDR3 is TGTGCCAGCAGCTTCCAGGGTGATATTTTCACAGATACGCAGTATTTT. Amino acids: CASSFQGDIFTDTQYF. The chain employs TRBV11-2 and TRBJ2-3, with TRBD1 as a possible D gene (5 bases). Looked up from germline, CDR1 is SGHAT and CDR2 is FQNNGV. The CDR3 sequence is 16 residues long. V lost 3 bases and J lost 2, with 15 bases in between.

V usage is TRBV4-2 and J usage is TRBJ2-1; D remains unclear. Trimming took off 4 bases at V and 0 bases at J, with 10 bases between the two ends. Germline-derived CDR1 and CDR2 are LGHNA and YNFKEQ. CDR3 size: 15 residues. The CDR3 nucleotides read TGTGCCAGCAGCCCATCTTTCAGCTCCTACAATGAGCAGTTCTTC. Amino acids: CASSPSFSSYNEQFF.

The CDR3 region has the DNA TGCGCCAGCAGTGACCCAGGGGGGACACCTTACAATGAGCAGTTCTTC. As protein: CASSDPGGTPYNEQFF. This sequence joins TRBV10-2 and TRBJ2-1; possible D gene TRBD1, 7 bases. CDR1 is WSHSY, CDR2 SAAADI, per germline. Between the trimmed V and J ends, which lost 3 bases and 4 bases, there was a span of 16 bases. The CDR3 has 16 residues.

The J gene is TRBJ2-3, the V gene TRBV2; D remains unclear. The germline V and J ends were trimmed by 4 bases and 2 bases, with 10 bases remaining between them. The CDR3 covers 14 residues. Germline V gene data show CDR1 as SNHLY and CDR2 as FYNNEI. This CDR3 reads CASSVVVYTDTQYF. CDR3 coding DNA: TGTGCCAGCAGTGTAGTAGTGTACACAGATACGCAGTATTTT.

The chain links TRBV5-1 to TRBJ1-4, with TRBD1 as a possible D gene (5 bases). This CDR3 has 15 residues. In germline, CDR1 is SGHRS, CDR2 YFSETQ. The V and J ends lost 4 bases and 0 bases respectively, with 10 bases between them. CDR3 residues: CASSDLTATNEKLFF. In DNA form, the CDR3 reads TGCGCCAGCAGCGACCTGACAGCAACTAATGAAAAACTGTTTTTT.

The gene calls are TRBV5-6 and TRBJ2-7, with 8 bases lining up with TRBD1. The CDR3 extends over 16 amino acids. V shed 4 bases, J shed 1 base, and the junction held 10 bases outside the gene matches. Germline-derived CDR1 and CDR2 are SGHDT and YYEEEE. The CDR3: CASSPPTRDRSYEQYF. The CDR3 nucleotides read TGTGCCAGCAGCCCCCCGACCCGGGACAGGTCCTACGAGCAGTACTTC.

V and J are TRBV6-5 and TRBJ2-1; 10 nucleotides line up with TRBD2. V shed 4 bases and J 7 bases; nucleotides not matched to a gene: 1. Germline CDR1 is MNHEY and CDR2 is SVGAGI. CDR3 length: 13 amino acids. The CDR3 here is CASSSGLANEQFF. Here the CDR3 DNA reads TGTGCCAGCAGTTCGGGACTAGCGAATGAGCAGTTCTTC.

The chain employs TRBV27 and TRBJ2-1; 8 nucleotides line up with TRBD2. Germline CDR1 and CDR2: MNHEY and SMNVEV (reference sequence). The V and J ends lost 2 bases and 4 bases, in that order; junction bases with no gene match: 7. This CDR3 spans 16 amino acids. The CDR3 bases are TGTGCCAGCAGTTTAATTCCGAGCGGGGGATACAATGAGCAGTTCTTC. It specifies CASSLIPSGGYNEQFF.